The 17 T cell receptor beta chains below all came from one sample that was sequenced in a study of blood T cell repertoires in COVID-19 (dated by TCRdb to 2020 to 2021). To prepare the library, the immunoSEQ multiplex PCR assay was applied. What TCRdb holds here is the immuneACCESS table cut down to in-frame rearrangements. Part of the clones is not present; checked against another copy, under half of the missing clones reflect an unresolved V gene, and the others are unexplained. Here the sample has roughly 60,000 clones; 90% occur a single time. Jointly, the top ten make up 9% to 9.5% of the sample. The sample comprised peripheral blood. The receptors come from an elderly woman with active COVID-19.

The V and J genes are TRBV4-1 and TRBJ2-7; 7 bases align to TRBD1. This CDR3 contains 17 residues. V lost 2 bases and J lost 2; bases outside the gene matches: 12. From germline, CDR1 is MGHRA and CDR2 YSYEKL. The CDR3 sequence is CASSQRAQQGTAYEQYF. CDR3 coding DNA: TGCGCCAGCAGCCAACGGGCCCAGCAGGGGACAGCCTACGAGCAGTACTTC.

The rearrangement uses TRBV6-1 and TRBJ2-3; no definite D call. The CDR3 loop spans 13 amino acids. The V end was cut by 1 base, the J end by 5 bases, with 7 bases between. The V gene's germline CDR1 is MNHNS and CDR2 SASEGT. The CDR3 reads CASSEVPGDTQYF. CDR3 coding DNA: TGTGCCAGCAGTGAAGTTCCAGGAGATACGCAGTATTTT.

The gene calls are TRBV12-3 or TRBV12-4 and TRBJ2-2; D call uncertain. This CDR3 has 12 amino acids. The V and J ends lost 6 bases and 6 bases respectively, with 8 bases between them. CDR3 region: CASRSLPGELFF. The CDR3 DNA reads TGTGCCAGCAGATCCCTTCCCGGGGAGCTGTTTTTT.

This CDR3 reads CASSESREETQYF. As DNA, the CDR3 is TGTGCCAGCAGTGAATCCAGGGAAGAGACCCAGTACTTC. The rearrangement uses TRBV6-1 and TRBJ2-5, with TRBD1 as a possible D gene (5 bases). The CDR3 consists of 13 residues. Germline CDR1 reads MNHNS; CDR2 reads SASEGT. V lost 2 bases and J 3 bases, leaving 7 bases between the germline ends.

The chain combines TRBV28 with TRBJ1-4, with 7 bases fitting TRBD1. The germline CDR1 and CDR2 sequences are MDHEN and SYDVKM. The CDR3 has 15 residues. V lost 5 bases and J lost 0; bases outside the gene matches: 3. CDR3 bases: TGTGCCAGCAGTACCGGGACAGCAACTAATGAAAAACTGTTTTTT. It codes for CASSTGTATNEKLFF.

J is TRBJ2-7 and V is TRBV28; TRBD2 agrees at 7 bases. This CDR3 spans 14 amino acids. The germline CDR1 and CDR2 sequences are MDHEN and SYDVKM. V lost 6 bases to trimming and J lost 7 bases; unmatched junction nucleotides: 12. The CDR3 bases are TGTGCCAGCAGCGGCACGGGGCGGGAGAGGGAGCAGTACTTC. It translates to CASSGTGREREQYF.

This clone occurred a few times. The chain combines TRBV7-2 with TRBJ2-1; 8 bases align to TRBD2. Germline trimming cut 7 bases from V and 0 bases from J; bases unmatched to any gene: 5. CDR3 length: 15 residues. Germline CDR1 SGHTA, CDR2 FQGNSA. Written as DNA, the CDR3 is TGTGCCAGCAACCGGGAGGGGGGCTCCTACAATGAGCAGTTCTTC. Translation: CASNREGGSYNEQFF.

This chain joins TRBV6-1 and TRBJ2-5; D possibly corresponds to TRBD2 (7 bases). Trimming left V 0 bases short and J 5 bases short, with 13 bases between. The germline CDR1 and CDR2 sequences are MNHNS and SASEGT. The CDR3 runs 15 residues. The CDR3 spells CASSEAGGAWETQYF. In DNA, the CDR3 is TGTGCCAGCAGTGAAGCGGGGGGGGCTTGGGAGACCCAGTACTTC.

The genes are TRBV28 and TRBJ1-3; TRBD1 matches 9 bases. The trim removed 7 bases at V and 0 bases at J, leaving 13 bases unmatched. Germline-derived CDR1 and CDR2 are MDHEN and SYDVKM. The CDR3 contains 18 residues. In DNA form, the CDR3 reads TGTGCCAGCACAAAACAGGGGGCCGGTCTGAGCTCTGGAAACACCATATATTTT. Amino acids: CASTKQGAGLSSGNTIYF.

The rearrangement links TRBV25-1 to TRBJ2-3; D might be TRBD2 (7 bases). Looked up from germline, CDR1 is MGHDK and CDR2 is SYGVNS. Between the trimmed V and J ends, which lost 1 base and 0 bases, there was a span of 11 bases. CDR3 size: 16 residues. The CDR3 is CASSEFRGGSTDTQYF. CDR3 coding DNA: TGTGCCAGCAGTGAATTCAGGGGAGGGAGCACAGATACGCAGTATTTT.

The V gene is TRBV7-2, the J gene TRBJ2-2, with 10 bases lining up with TRBD1. The germline gives CDR1 SGHTA, CDR2 FQGNSA. The ends lost 5 bases at V and 4 bases at J; junction bases unmatched: 10. The CDR3 totals 17 residues. For the CDR3, the DNA is TGTGCCAGCAGCCATAGGGGGACAGGGGCGGGCACCGGGGAGCTGTTTTTT. It codes for CASSHRGTGAGTGELFF.

CDR3 nucleotides: TGTGCCAGCAGACACAGGGGGAGTAACTATGGCTACACCTTC. Its protein product is CASRHRGSNYGYTF. The V gene is TRBV6-5, the J gene TRBJ1-2; 8 bases match TRBD1. J gave up 1 base and V 6 bases, and 4 bases lay outside the gene matches. Germline loops: CDR1 MNHEY, CDR2 SVGAGI. The CDR3 sequence is 14 residues long.

The rearrangement uses TRBV5-4 and TRBJ2-3, with 13 positions matching TRBD2. Unmatched junction bases numbered 7, after V lost 4 bases and J lost 5 bases. Per germline, CDR1 SGHNT and CDR2 YYREEE (reference sequence). The CDR3 is 16 amino acids. The CDR3 region is CASSPGTSGEIDTQYF. CDR3 sequence (DNA): TGTGCCAGCAGCCCGGGGACTAGCGGGGAGATAGATACGCAGTATTTT.

This clone was recorded a few times. The V gene is TRBV4-1, the J gene TRBJ2-5; 13 positions agree with TRBD2. This CDR3 spans 17 amino acids. Losses at the gene ends were 1 base for V and 5 bases for J; bases not matched to a gene: 7. Germline V CDR1 and CDR2: MGHRA, YSYEKL. The CDR3 loop reads CASSQGLAGGGRETQYF. The CDR3 DNA is TGCGCCAGCAGCCAAGGACTAGCGGGAGGAGGGCGGGAGACCCAGTACTTC.

The chain has TRBV7-9 and TRBJ2-5; TRBD1 matches 9 bases. Germline values: CDR1 SEHNR, CDR2 FQNEAQ (reference sequence). Trimming took 4 bases from V and 5 from J; bases not matched to a gene: 2. The CDR3 is 13 amino acids. The CDR3 nucleotides read TGTGCCAGCAGCTCGACAGGGGGGGAGACCCAGTACTTC. Translating gives CASSSTGGETQYF.

This chain connects TRBV10-3 to TRBJ2-5, with TRBD2 as a possible D gene (6 bases). The CDR3 has 14 residues. Germline V gene data show CDR1 as ENHRY and CDR2 as SYGVKD. The germline V and J ends were trimmed by 3 bases and 2 bases, with 10 bases remaining between them. The CDR3 DNA reads TGTGCCATCAGTGAAATCGGGGGACAAGAGACCCAGTACTTC. It encodes CAISEIGGQETQYF.

The chain recombines TRBV6-5 with TRBJ2-7, with 9 nucleotides matching TRBD1. The CDR3 is 14 residues long. From germline, CDR1 is MNHEY and CDR2 SVGAGI. Trimming took 6 bases from V and 3 from J; bases not matched to a gene: 6. DNA of the CDR3: TGTGCCAGCAGGGCAAGGGACAGGGACTACGAGCAGTACTTC. Protein: CASRARDRDYEQYF.